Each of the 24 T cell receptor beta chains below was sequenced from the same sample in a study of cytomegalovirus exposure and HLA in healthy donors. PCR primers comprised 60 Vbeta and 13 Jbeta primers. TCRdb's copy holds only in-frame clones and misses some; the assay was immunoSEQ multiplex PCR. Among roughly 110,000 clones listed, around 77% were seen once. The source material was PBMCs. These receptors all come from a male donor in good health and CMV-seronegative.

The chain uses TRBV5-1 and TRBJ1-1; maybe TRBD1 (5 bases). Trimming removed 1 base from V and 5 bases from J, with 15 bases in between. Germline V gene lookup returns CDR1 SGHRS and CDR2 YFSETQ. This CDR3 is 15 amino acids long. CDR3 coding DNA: TGCGCCAGCAGCTTGTGGGGCAGTCAAGGGACTGAAGCTTTCTTT. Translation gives CASSLWGSQGTEAFF.

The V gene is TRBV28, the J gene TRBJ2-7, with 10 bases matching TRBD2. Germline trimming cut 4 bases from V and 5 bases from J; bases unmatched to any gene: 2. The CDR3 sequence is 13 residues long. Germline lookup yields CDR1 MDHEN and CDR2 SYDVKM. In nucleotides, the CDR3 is TGTGCCAGCAGTTCCGGGACTAGCGACGAGCAGTACTTC. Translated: CASSSGTSDEQYF.

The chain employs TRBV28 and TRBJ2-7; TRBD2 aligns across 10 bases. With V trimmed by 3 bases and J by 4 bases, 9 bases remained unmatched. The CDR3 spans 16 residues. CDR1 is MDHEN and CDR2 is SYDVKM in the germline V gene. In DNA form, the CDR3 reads TGTGCCAGCAGTTTTGGTTTGGCTAGCGGGAGATACGAGCAGTACTTC. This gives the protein CASSFGLASGRYEQYF.

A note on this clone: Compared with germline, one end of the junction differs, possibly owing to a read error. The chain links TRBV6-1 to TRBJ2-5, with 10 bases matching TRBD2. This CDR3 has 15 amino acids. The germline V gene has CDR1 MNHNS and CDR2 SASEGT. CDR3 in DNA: TGTGCCAGCAGTGAAGTCCCTAGCGGGAGAGAGATCCAGTACTTC. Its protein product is CASSEVPSGREIQYF.

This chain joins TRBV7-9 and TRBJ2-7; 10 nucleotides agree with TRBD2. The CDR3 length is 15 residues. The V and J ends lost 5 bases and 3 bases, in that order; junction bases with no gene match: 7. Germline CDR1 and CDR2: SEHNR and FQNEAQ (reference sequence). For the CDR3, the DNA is TGTGCCAGCAGCCAGTTTAGCGGGAGGTTCTACGAGCAGTACTTC. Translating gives CASSQFSGRFYEQYF.

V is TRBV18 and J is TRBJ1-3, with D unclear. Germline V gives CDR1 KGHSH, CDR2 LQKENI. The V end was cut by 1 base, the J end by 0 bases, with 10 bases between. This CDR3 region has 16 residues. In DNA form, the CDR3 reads TGTGCCAGCTCACCACGTAAAAGACACTCTGGAAACACCATATATTTT. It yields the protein CASSPRKRHSGNTIYF. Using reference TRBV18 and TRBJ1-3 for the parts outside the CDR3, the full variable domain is NAGVMQNPRHLVRRRGQEARLRCSPMKGHSHVYWYRQLPEEGLKFMVYLQKENIIDESGMPKERFSAEFPKEGPSILRIQQVVRGDSAAYFCASSPRKRHSGNTIYFGEGSWLTVV.

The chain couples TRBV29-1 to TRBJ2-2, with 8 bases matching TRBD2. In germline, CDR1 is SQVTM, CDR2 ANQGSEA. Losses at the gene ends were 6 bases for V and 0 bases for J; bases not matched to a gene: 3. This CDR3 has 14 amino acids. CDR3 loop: CSVREGANTGELFF. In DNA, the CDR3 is TGCAGCGTCCGGGAGGGGGCGAACACCGGGGAGCTGTTTTTT.

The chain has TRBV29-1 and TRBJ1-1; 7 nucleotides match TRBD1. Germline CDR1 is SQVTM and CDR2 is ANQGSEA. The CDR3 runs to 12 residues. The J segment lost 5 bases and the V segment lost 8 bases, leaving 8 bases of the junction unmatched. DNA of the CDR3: TGCAGCTCCCGACAGGGAAGGACTGAAGCTTTCTTT. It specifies CSSRQGRTEAFF.

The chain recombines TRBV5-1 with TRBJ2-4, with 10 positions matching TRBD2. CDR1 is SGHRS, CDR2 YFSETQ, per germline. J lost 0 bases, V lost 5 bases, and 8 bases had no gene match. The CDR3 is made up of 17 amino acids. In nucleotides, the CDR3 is TGCGCCAGCAGTCGGCTAGCGGGAGAGCTAGCCAAAAACATTCAGTACTTC. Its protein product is CASSRLAGELAKNIQYF.

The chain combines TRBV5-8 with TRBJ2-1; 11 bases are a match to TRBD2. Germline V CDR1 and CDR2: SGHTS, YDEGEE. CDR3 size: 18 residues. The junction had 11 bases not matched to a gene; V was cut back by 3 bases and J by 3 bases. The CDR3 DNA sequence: TGTGCCAGCAGCTCCGAGACTAGCGGGATGATCTTCTACAATGAGCAGTTCTTC. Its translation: CASSSETSGMIFYNEQFF.

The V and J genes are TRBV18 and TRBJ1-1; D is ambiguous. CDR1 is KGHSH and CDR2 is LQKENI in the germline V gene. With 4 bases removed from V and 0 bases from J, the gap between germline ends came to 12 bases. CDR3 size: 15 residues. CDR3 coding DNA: TGTGCCAGCTCACTTAACGGCGCGGTGAACACTGAAGCTTTCTTT. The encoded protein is CASSLNGAVNTEAFF.

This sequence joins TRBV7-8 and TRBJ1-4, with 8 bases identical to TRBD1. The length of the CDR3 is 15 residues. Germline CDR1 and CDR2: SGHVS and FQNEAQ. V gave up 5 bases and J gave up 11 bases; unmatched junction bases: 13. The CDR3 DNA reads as TGTGCCAGCAGCGGGAACAGGTGGGACAGGAGTAAACTGTTTTTT. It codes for CASSGNRWDRSKLFF.

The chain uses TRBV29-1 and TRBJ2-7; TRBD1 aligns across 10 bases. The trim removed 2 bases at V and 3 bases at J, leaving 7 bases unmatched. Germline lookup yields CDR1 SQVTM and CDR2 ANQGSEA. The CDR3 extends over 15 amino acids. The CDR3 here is CSVETRTGGNYEQYF. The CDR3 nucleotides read TGCAGCGTTGAAACGAGGACAGGGGGAAACTACGAGCAGTACTTC.

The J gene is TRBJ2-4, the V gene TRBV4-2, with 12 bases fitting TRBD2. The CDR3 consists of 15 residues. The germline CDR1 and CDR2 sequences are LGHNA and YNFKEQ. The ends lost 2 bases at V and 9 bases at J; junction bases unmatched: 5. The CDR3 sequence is CASSQLAGGPSIQYF. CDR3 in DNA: TGTGCCAGCAGCCAACTAGCGGGAGGGCCGAGCATTCAGTACTTC.

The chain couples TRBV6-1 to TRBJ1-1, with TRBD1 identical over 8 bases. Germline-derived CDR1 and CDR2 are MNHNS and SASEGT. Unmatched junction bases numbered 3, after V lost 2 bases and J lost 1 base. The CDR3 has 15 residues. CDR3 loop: CASSEPGTGNTEAFF. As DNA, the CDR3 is TGTGCCAGCAGTGAACCCGGGACAGGGAACACTGAAGCTTTCTTT.

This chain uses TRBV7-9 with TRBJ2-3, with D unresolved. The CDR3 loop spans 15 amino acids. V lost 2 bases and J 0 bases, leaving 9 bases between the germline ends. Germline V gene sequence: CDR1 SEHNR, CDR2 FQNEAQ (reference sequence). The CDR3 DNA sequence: TGTGCCAGCAGCTTATTGGCCCAGAGCACAGATACGCAGTATTTT. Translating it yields CASSLLAQSTDTQYF.

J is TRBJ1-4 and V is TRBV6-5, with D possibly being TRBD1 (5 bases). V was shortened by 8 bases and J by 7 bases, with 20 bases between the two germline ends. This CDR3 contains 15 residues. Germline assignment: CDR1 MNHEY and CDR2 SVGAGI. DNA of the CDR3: TGTGCCAGCCACATTGGGCGGGGCGGCGCTGAAAAACTGTTTTTT. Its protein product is CASHIGRGGAEKLFF.

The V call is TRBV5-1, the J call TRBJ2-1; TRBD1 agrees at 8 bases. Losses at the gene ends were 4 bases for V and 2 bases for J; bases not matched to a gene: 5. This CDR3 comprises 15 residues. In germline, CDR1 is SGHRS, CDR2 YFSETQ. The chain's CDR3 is CASSAARGPYNEQFF. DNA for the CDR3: TGCGCCAGCAGCGCCGCCAGGGGGCCCTACAATGAGCAGTTCTTC.

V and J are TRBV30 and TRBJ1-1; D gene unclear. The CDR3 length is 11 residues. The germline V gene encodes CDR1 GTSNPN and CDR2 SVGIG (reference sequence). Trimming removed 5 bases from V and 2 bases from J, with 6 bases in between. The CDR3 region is CAWDYNTEAFF. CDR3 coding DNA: TGTGCCTGGGACTACAACACTGAAGCTTTCTTT.

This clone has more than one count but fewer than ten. For the CDR3, the DNA is TGTGCCTGGGCGGGGAGTTCGAGCAATCAGCCCCAGCATTTT. The encoded protein is CAWAGSSSNQPQHF. The V call is TRBV30, the J call TRBJ1-5; D uncertain. CDR3 length equals 14 residues. The V and J ends lost 5 bases and 1 base respectively, with 12 bases between them. Per germline, CDR1 GTSNPN and CDR2 SVGIG (reference sequence).

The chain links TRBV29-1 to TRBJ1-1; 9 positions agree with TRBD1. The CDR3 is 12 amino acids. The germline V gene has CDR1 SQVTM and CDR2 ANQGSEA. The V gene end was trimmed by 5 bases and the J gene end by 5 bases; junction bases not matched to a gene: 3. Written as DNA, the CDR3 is TGCAGCGTTAAGACAGGGGGGACTGAAGCTTTCTTT. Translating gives CSVKTGGTEAFF.

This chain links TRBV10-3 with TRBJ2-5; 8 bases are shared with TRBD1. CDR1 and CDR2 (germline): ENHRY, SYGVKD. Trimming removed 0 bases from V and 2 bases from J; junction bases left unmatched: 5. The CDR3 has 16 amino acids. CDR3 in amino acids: CAISESPGGLQETQYF. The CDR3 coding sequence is TGTGCCATCAGTGAGTCGCCAGGGGGCCTACAAGAGACCCAGTACTTC.

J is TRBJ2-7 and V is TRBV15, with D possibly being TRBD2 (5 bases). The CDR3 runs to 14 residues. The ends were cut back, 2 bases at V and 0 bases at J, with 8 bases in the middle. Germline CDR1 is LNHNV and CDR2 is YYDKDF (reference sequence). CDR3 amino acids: CATSRRESSYEQYF. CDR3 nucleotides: TGTGCCACCAGCAGACGGGAAAGCTCCTACGAGCAGTACTTC.

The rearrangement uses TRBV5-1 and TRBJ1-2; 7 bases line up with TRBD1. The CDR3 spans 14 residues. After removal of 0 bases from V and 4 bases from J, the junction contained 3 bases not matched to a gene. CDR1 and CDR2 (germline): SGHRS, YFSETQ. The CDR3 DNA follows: TGCGCCAGCAGCTTGGAGGGGACAGTCTATGGCTACACCTTC. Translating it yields CASSLEGTVYGYTF.